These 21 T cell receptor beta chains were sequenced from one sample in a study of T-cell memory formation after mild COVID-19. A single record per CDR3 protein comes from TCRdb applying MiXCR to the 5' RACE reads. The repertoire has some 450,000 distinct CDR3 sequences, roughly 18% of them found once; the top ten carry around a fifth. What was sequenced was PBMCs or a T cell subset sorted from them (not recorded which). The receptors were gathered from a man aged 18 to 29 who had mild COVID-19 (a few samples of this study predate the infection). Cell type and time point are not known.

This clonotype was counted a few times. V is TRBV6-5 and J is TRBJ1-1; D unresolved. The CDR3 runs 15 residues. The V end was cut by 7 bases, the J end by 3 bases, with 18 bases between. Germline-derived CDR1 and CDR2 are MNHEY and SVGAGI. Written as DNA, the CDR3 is TGTGCCAGCACCCCTAAGGGAGGGAGAGACACTGAAGCTTTCTTT. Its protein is CASTPKGGRDTEAFF.

This CDR3 is CSARRKAEAFF. As DNA, the CDR3 is TGCAGTGCTAGACGAAAAGCTGAAGCTTTCTTT. The J gene is TRBJ1-1, the V gene TRBV20-1; D is undetermined. This CDR3 region has 11 residues. V lost 2 bases to trimming and J lost 6 bases, with 7 bases between them. Germline V CDR1 and CDR2: DFQATT, SNEGSKA (reference sequence).

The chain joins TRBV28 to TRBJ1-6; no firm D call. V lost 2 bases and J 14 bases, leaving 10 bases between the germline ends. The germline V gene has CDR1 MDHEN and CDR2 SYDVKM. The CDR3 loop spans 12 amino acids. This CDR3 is CASSLTLSTLHF. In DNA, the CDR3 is TGTGCCAGCAGTTTAACCCTCTCTACCCTCCACTTT.

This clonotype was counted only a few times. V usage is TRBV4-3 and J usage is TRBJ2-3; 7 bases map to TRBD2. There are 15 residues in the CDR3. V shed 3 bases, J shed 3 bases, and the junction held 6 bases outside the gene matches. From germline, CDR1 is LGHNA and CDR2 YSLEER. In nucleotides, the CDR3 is TGCGCCAGCAGCCAGACATTACTAGCGACAGATACGCAGTATTTT. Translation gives CASSQTLLATDTQYF.

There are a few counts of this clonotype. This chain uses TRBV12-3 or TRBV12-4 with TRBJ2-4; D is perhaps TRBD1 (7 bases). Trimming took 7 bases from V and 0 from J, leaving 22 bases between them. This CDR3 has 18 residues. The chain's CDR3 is CASKGGPGGGIAKNIQYF. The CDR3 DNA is TGTGCCAGCAAAGGGGGCCCAGGAGGGGGGATAGCCAAAAACATTCAGTACTTC.

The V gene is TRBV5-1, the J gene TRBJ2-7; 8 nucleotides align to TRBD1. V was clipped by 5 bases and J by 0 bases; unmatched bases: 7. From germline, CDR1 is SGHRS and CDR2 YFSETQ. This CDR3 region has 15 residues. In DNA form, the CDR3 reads TGCGCCAGCAGTAGAAGGACAGGGTACTCCTACGAGCAGTACTTC. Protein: CASSRRTGYSYEQYF.

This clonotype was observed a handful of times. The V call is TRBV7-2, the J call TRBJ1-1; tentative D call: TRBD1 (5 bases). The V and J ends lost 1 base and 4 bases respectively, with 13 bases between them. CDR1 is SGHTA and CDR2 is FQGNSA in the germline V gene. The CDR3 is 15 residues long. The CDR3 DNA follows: TGTGCCAGCAGCTTAGGCTATGGGGCTGGCACTGAAGCTTTCTTT. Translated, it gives CASSLGYGAGTEAFF.

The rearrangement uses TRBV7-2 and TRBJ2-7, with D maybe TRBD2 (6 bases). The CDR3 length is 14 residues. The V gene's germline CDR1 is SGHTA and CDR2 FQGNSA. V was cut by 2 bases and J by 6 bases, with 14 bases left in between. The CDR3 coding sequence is TGTGCCAGCAGCTTACGGGAGCCTATCCCCGAGCAGTACTTC. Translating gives CASSLREPIPEQYF.

CDR3 amino acids: CASRSTGDTQYF. For the CDR3, the DNA is TGTGCCAGCAGGTCGACAGGCGATACGCAGTATTTT. The chain has TRBV3-1 and TRBJ2-3, with D perhaps matching TRBD1 (6 bases). Germline assignment: CDR1 LGHDT and CDR2 YNNKEL (reference sequence). The ends were cut back, 6 bases at V and 6 bases at J, with 10 bases in the middle. The CDR3 extends over 12 amino acids.

This CDR3 reads CASSPRSPVSRTKSNGNHGYTF. Here the CDR3 DNA reads TGTGCCAGCAGCCCACGGTCGCCCGTTTCGCGCACGAAATCCAACGGAAACCATGGCTACACCTTC. V usage is TRBV4-2 and J usage is TRBJ1-2; D is undetermined. The CDR3 is 22 residues long. The V and J ends lost 4 bases and 6 bases respectively, with 39 bases between them. CDR1 is LGHNA and CDR2 is YNFKEQ in the germline V gene.

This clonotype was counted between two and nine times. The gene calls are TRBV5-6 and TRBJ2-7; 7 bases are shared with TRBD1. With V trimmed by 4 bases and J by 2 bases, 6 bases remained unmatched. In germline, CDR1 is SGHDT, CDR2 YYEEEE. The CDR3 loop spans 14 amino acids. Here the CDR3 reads CASSRSGTAYEQYF. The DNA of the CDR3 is TGTGCCAGCAGCCGATCCGGGACAGCCTACGAGCAGTACTTC.

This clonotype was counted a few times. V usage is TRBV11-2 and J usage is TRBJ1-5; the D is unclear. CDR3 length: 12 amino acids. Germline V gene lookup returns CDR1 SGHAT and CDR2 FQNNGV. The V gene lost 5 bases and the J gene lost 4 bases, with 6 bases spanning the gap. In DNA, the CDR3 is TGTGCCAGCAGCCGAGATAATCAGCCCCAGCATTTT. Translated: CASSRDNQPQHF.

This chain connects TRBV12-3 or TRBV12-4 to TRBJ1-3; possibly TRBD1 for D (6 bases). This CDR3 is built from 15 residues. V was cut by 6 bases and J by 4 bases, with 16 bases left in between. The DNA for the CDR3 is TGTGCCAGCAGCCCACGGGGGGCTGAGGGAAACACCATATATTTT. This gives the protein CASSPRGAEGNTIYF.

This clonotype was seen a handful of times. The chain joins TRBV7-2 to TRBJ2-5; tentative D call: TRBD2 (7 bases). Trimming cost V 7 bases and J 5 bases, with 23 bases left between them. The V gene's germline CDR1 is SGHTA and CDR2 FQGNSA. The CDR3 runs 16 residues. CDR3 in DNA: TGTGCCAGCATGTATTTAGGGGGGGTAGTTTCCGAGACCCAGTACTTC. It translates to CASMYLGGVVSETQYF. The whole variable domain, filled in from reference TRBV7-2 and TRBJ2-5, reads GAGVSQSPSNKVTEKGKDVELRCDPISGHTALYWYRQSLGQGLEFLIYFQGNSAPDKSGLPSDRFSAERTGGSVSTLTIQRTQQEDSAVYLCASMYLGGVVSETQYFGPGTRLLVL.

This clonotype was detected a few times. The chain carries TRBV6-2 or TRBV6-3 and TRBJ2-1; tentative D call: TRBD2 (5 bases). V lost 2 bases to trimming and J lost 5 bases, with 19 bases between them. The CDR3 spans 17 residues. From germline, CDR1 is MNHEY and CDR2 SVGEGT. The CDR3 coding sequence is TGTGCCAGCAGTTACCGTGTAGGGATCGAGGGAAACAATGAGCAGTTCTTC. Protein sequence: CASSYRVGIEGNNEQFF.

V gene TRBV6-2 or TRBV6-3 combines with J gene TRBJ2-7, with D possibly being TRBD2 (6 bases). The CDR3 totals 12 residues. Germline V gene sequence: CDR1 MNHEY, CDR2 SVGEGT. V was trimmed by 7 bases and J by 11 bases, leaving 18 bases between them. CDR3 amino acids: CASTNTGLSEYF. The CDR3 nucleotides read TGTGCCAGCACGAACACGGGACTCTCGGAGTACTTC.

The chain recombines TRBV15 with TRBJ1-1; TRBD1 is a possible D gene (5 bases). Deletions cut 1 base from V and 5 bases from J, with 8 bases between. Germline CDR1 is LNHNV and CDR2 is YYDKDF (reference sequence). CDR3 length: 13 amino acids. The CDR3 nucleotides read TGTGCCACCAGCAGAGGATGGGGGACTGAAGCTTTCTTT. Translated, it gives CATSRGWGTEAFF.

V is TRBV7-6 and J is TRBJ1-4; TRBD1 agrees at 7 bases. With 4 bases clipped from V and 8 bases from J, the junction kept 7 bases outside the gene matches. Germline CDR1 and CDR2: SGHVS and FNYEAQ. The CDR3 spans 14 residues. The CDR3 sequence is CASSYPGQREKLFF. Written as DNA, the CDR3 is TGTGCCAGCAGCTATCCGGGACAGCGGGAAAAACTGTTTTTT.

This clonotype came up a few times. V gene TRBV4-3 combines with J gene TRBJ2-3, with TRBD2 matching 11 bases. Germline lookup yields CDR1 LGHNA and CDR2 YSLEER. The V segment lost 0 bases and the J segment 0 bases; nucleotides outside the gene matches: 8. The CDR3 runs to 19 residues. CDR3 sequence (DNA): TGCGCCAGCAGCCAAGATCCGAAGGGACTAGCGGCTAGCACAGATACGCAGTATTTT. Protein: CASSQDPKGLAASTDTQYF.

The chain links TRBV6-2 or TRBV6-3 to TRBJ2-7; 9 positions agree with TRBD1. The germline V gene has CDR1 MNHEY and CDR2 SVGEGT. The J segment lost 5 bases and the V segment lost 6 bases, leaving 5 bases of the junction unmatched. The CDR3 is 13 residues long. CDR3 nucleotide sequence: TGTGCCAGCAGCACCGGGACAGGGAACGAGCAGTACGTC. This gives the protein CASSTGTGNEQYV.

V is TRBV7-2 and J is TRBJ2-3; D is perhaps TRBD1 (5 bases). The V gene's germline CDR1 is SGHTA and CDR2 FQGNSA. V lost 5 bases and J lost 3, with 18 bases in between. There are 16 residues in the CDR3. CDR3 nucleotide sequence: TGTGCCAGCAGCGTCCTAGGTGGGGCTCCGACAGATACGCAGTATTTT. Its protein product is CASSVLGGAPTDTQYF.